The clone carrying this T cell receptor (beta chain) was recorded a few times. This entry is derived from a study of CD8 T cells in acute hepatitis C reinfection. The length of the CDR3 is 18 residues. In germline, CDR1 is MGHDK, CDR2 SYGVNS. Between the trimmed V and J ends, which lost 3 bases and 0 bases, there was a span of 15 bases. The time point: at least 347 days after estimated infection, following spontaneous clearance. Sequencing of hepatitis C virus-specific cells was done ex vivo rather than after in vitro expansion. HCV-specific T cells were marked by tetramer with the NS3 1073-1081 peptide. Surface staining used CD3, CD8 and CD45RO, with dead cells excluded. Method: immunoSEQ multiplex PCR; TCRdb's copy keeps in-frame clones and lacks some. This table has around 2,700 clones, 65% to 75% appearing once. General study points: All groups preferentially used TRBV04 and TRBV06, which was not due to overrepresentation in the naive pool. Acute resolver, follow-up resolver and acute chronic samples had similar high diversity.

This receptor was obtained from a man aged 35-49 years who spontaneously cleared hepatitis C infection. This chain links TRBV25-1 with TRBJ1-6, with a possible D match to TRBD1 (5 bases). The specimen was HCV NS3-1073 tetramer-sorted CD8+ T cells from PBMCs, collected at follow-up. The CDR3 here is CASSDGAPASSYNSPLHF. DNA for the CDR3: TGTGCCAGCAGTGATGGGGCGCCAGCGAGCTCCTATAATTCACCCCTCCACTTT.